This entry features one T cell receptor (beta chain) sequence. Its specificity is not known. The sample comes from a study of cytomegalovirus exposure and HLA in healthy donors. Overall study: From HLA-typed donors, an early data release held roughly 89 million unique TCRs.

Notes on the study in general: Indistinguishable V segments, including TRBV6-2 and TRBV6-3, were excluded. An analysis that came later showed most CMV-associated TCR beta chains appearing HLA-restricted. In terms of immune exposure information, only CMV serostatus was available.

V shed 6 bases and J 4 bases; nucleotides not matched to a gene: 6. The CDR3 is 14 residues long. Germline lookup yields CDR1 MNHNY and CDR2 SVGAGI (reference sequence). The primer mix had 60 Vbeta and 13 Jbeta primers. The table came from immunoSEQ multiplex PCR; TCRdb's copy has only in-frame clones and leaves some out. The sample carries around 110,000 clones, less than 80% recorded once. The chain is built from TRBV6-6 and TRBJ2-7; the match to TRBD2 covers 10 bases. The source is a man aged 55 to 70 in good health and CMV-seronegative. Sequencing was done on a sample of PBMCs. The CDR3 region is CASRSSGGKYEQYF. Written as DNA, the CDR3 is TGTGCCAGCAGAAGTAGCGGGGGGAAGTACGAGCAGTACTTC.